The present entry profiles one TCR beta chain with its context. Its specificity is not known. TCRdb's table, derived via immunoSEQ multiplex PCR, lists solely in-frame clones and lacks some. The repertoire holds 7,700 or so clones, with roughly 67% as singletons. This CDR3 contains 9 residues. Looked up from germline, CDR1 is GTSNPN and CDR2 is SVGIG (reference sequence). The J segment lost 14 bases and the V segment lost 5 bases, leaving 1 base of the junction unmatched. Sorted subsets were CFSE-labeled and cultured roughly five days with allogeneic dendritic cells. CD4+ or CD8+ T cells were sorted as naive CD45RA+ or memory CD45RO+. The sample is drawn from a study of regulatory dendritic cells for organ transplantation. For the study at large: Regulatory dendritic cells came from monocytes given vitamin D3 and IL-10.

Findings and limits, study-wide: Of resting T cell subsets, memory CD8+ had the most alloreactive clonotypes. Regulatory dendritic cells appeared to expand memory CD8+ clones less than mature ones.

This TCR derives from a human donor in good health. The chain links TRBV30 to TRBJ1-5; 9 nucleotides align to TRBD1. The sample comprised memory CD4+ T cells from blood cultured with dendritic cells. Subset given: CD45RO+ memory T cells. The CDR3 sequence: CAWDRGEHF. The CDR3 DNA follows: TGTGCCTGGGACAGGGGGGAGCATTTT.